A selection of T cell receptor beta chains follows, all from one sample in a study of blood T cell repertoires in COVID-19. Here immunoSEQ multiplex PCR was the method, and the copy in TCRdb shows in-frame clones only, minus some. The sample lists roughly 160,000 clones, around 87% seen once, with around 0.6% in the top ten. Source material: peripheral blood. The receptors originated from a man in his 60s with COVID-19, enrolled during active disease. Each CDR3 is given with its conserved first and last residue. The D gene is left open where the match is weak.

V gene	D gene	J gene	CDR3 protein
TRBV11-3	.	TRBJ2-6	CASSLDRRLDSGANVLTF
TRBV19	TRBD1	TRBJ1-3	CASSILWTGAGNTIYF
TRBV19	.	TRBJ1-5	CASSKEGSNQPQHF
TRBV6-6	.	TRBJ2-3	CASSYSVVETDTQYF
TRBV30	.	TRBJ2-7	CAWSARRPTYEQYF
TRBV5-8	.	TRBJ1-2	CASSTFGGGTSSYGYTF
TRBV19	TRBD1	TRBJ1-5	CATRDRGHSSNQPQHF
TRBV28	.	TRBJ2-5	CASSLSGGETQYF
TRBV2	.	TRBJ1-1	CASSNFNGAEAFF
TRBV5-5	.	TRBJ2-7	CASSYSLFYEQYF
TRBV5-6	.	TRBJ2-2	CASSDGTLNTGELFF
TRBV6-5	.	TRBJ1-1	CASSYYLTGGEAFF
TRBV7-2	.	TRBJ1-5	CASSFGTSVNQPQHF
TRBV18	TRBD1	TRBJ2-1	CASSPGTGLNEQFF
TRBV4-2	.	TRBJ1-2	CASSQRQDDNSGYTF
TRBV30	.	TRBJ2-3	CAWMRASDTQYF
TRBV30	.	TRBJ1-1	CAWSLQGDTEAFF
TRBV6-2/TRBV6-3	TRBD2	TRBJ2-3	CASSSWSGINYEGQYF
TRBV6-6	TRBD1	TRBJ2-7	CASSPPGTGSYEQYF
TRBV7-2	.	TRBJ2-7	CASRVYTNSYEQYF
TRBV19	.	TRBJ1-1	CASSNQGNTEAFF
TRBV5-4	TRBD2	TRBJ2-2	CASSLGLAGLTGELFF
TRBV18	.	TRBJ1-2	CASSPRDLTNYGYTF
TRBV19	.	TRBJ1-5	CASRGAPYSNQPQHF
TRBV7-3	.	TRBJ1-1	CASSLRGSTEAFF
TRBV11-2	TRBD1	TRBJ1-2	CASSLTGGAGSYTF
TRBV19	TRBD2	TRBJ2-3	CASKDSGASTDTQYF
TRBV7-9	TRBD1	TRBJ2-7	CASSTGGSEQYF
TRBV6-2/TRBV6-3	.	TRBJ2-3	CASSYTRRTFTDTQYF
TRBV19	.	TRBJ1-2	CASSELYGYTF
TRBV7-2	TRBD1	TRBJ1-6	CASSTRTGENSPLHF
TRBV12-5	TRBD2	TRBJ2-1	CASNSGSSYNEQFF
TRBV24-1	.	TRBJ2-2	CATRDQGQGGAGELFF
TRBV5-1	.	TRBJ1-3	CASSLAGSGNTIYF
TRBV11-2	.	TRBJ2-7	CASSSLAGREQYF
TRBV27	.	TRBJ1-1	CASSLESYTEAFF
TRBV3-1/TRBV3-2	.	TRBJ2-7	CASSPPPERDGEQYF
TRBV4-2	TRBD2	TRBJ2-7	CASSQASGLGGYEQYF
TRBV5-8	TRBD1	TRBJ1-4	CASSLWTGLNEKLFF
TRBV7-8	TRBD1	TRBJ1-4	CASSFASWSGGEKLFF
TRBV12-3/TRBV12-4	TRBD1	TRBJ1-2	CATGKQGARGYTF
TRBV7-2	TRBD1	TRBJ1-5	CASSPQGNQPQHF
TRBV4-1	TRBD1	TRBJ1-4	CASRDGTGRRENEKLFF
TRBV4-2	TRBD2	TRBJ2-7	CASSQEGASGRYEQYF
TRBV5-4	TRBD2	TRBJ2-3	CASSLVASGGAADTQYF
TRBV2	.	TRBJ2-5	CASSRWTDPQETQYF
TRBV5-5	.	TRBJ2-5	CASSFAGGETQYF
TRBV19	.	TRBJ1-2	CASSRNRDYYGYTF
TRBV19	.	TRBJ2-1	CASSPWDSGGGEQFF
TRBV7-8	TRBD2	TRBJ2-1	CASSSQRGGGNEQFF
TRBV10-3	TRBD1	TRBJ1-6	CAISESGRGQVGSPLHF
TRBV28	.	TRBJ1-1	CASRDSASLNTEAFF
TRBV5-4	.	TRBJ2-5	CASSSTSAGGQSYKGTQYF
TRBV7-9	.	TRBJ2-5	CASSLTGSWVSETQYF
TRBV25-1	TRBD2	TRBJ2-3	CASSQPGASGGLDTQYF
TRBV28	.	TRBJ1-1	CASRLRQAPLGNTEAFF
TRBV7-9	TRBD1	TRBJ1-1	CASRLQGAMNTEAFF